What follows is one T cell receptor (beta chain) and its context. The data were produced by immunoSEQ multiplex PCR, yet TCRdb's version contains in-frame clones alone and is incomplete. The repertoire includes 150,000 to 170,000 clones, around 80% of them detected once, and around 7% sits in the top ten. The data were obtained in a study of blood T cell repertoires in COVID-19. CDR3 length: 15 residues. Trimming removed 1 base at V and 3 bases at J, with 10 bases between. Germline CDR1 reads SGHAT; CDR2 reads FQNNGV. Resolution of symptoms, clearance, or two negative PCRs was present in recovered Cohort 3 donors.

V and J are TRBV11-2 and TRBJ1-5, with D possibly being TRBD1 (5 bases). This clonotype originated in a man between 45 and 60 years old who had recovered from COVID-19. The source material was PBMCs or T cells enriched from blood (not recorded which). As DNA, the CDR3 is TGTGCCAGCAGCTTAGCGGGGGTGCCCAATCAGCCCCAGCATTTT. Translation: CASSLAGVPNQPQHF.